Listed below are T cell receptor beta chains from one sample, sequenced in a study of blood T cell repertoires in COVID-19. Using immunoSEQ multiplex PCR, the repertoire was profiled, and TCRdb retains in-frame clones only, with some absent. The data contain about 56,000 clones, roughly 89% of them singletons. Input material: peripheral blood. The source is a woman aged 55-69 years with COVID-19, enrolled during active disease. Each CDR3 is given with its conserved first and last residue. The order of the fields is CDR3 protein, CDR3 DNA, CDR3 length, D gene, clone size, J gene, V gene. D genes are given only for firm matches. Expanded clones are given a class, and other clones once, few, many or no size at all.

CASNSGQGALQPQHF TGTGCCAGTAACTCCGGACAGGGGGCACTTCAGCCCCAGCATTTT 15 TRBD1 NA TRBJ1-5 TRBV19
CASKATSGRNNEQFF TGCGCCAGCAAGGCCACTAGCGGGAGGAACAATGAGCAGTTCTTC 15 TRBD2 NA TRBJ2-1 TRBV10-2
CASTGEAGNTIYF TGCGCCAGCACGGGAGAGGCTGGAAACACCATATATTTT 13 NA once TRBJ1-3 TRBV5-1
CASSGRTGVYMNTEAFF TGTGCCAGCAGTGGTCGGACAGGCGTCTACATGAACACTGAAGCTTTCTTT 17 TRBD1 once TRBJ1-1 TRBV6-1
CASSVYRTGHGYTF TGTGCCAGCAGTGTTTACAGGACAGGGCATGGCTACACCTTC 14 TRBD1 NA TRBJ1-2 TRBV6-2/TRBV6-3
CASSERGGGYEQYF TGCGCCAGCAGTGAGAGAGGGGGTGGCTACGAGCAGTACTTC 14 NA NA TRBJ2-7 TRBV10-2
CSVVTGRSYEQYF TGCAGCGTTGTGACCGGGAGGTCATACGAGCAGTACTTC 13 TRBD2 NA TRBJ2-7 TRBV29-1
CASNTGGTEAFF TGTGCCAGTAATACAGGGGGCACTGAAGCTTTCTTT 12 TRBD1 NA TRBJ1-1 TRBV7-9
CASSLGGALGELFF TGTGCCAGCAGCTTAGGTGGAGCCCTCGGGGAGCTGTTTTTT 14 NA few TRBJ2-2 TRBV7-9
CASSQDWPGGQETQYF TGTGCCAGCAGCCAAGATTGGCCCGGAGGGCAAGAGACCCAGTACTTC 16 NA NA TRBJ2-5 TRBV4-2
CASKLDPARETQYF TGTGCCAGCAAACTTGACCCAGCGAGAGAGACCCAGTACTTC 14 NA NA TRBJ2-5 TRBV2
CASSQDLQGATNEKLFF TGTGCCAGCAGCCAAGACCTACAGGGTGCGACTAATGAAAAACTGTTTTTT 17 NA NA TRBJ1-4 TRBV4-2
CSVLEGPVYGYTF TGCAGCGTTCTGGAGGGCCCAGTCTATGGCTACACCTTC 13 NA NA TRBJ1-2 TRBV29-1
CASSLDTGGPTDTQYF TGTGCCAGCAGCTTAGATACCGGGGGACCCACAGATACGCAGTATTTT 16 NA NA TRBJ2-3 TRBV13
CASRRDSRNSPLHF TGTGCCAGCAGGCGGGACTCCCGAAATTCACCCCTCCACTTT 14 NA NA TRBJ1-6 TRBV2
CASSIFVGSQNEKLFF TGTGCCAGTAGTATTTTTGTTGGCAGTCAGAATGAAAAACTGTTTTTT 16 NA NA TRBJ1-4 TRBV19
CASSGEGLWTEAFF TGTGCCAGCAGCGGGGAGGGATTATGGACTGAAGCTTTCTTT 14 NA NA TRBJ1-1 TRBV6-5
CASSPPGSYTGELFF TGTGCCAGCAGCCCGCCGGGATCCTACACCGGGGAGCTGTTTTTT 15 NA NA TRBJ2-2 TRBV14
CASSFATSGGPSSYEQYF TGTGCCAGCAGTTTCGCGACTAGCGGGGGCCCAAGCTCCTACGAGCAGTACTTC 18 TRBD2 NA TRBJ2-7 TRBV6-2/TRBV6-3
CAISESLRQGWYEQYF TGTGCCATCAGTGAGTCACTCAGACAGGGTTGGTACGAGCAGTACTTC 16 TRBD1 NA TRBJ2-7 TRBV10-3
CASSYKGGAFF TGCGCCAGCAGCTACAAGGGAGGAGCTTTCTTT 11 NA NA TRBJ1-1 TRBV5-1
CASSLEGRFAYNSPLHF TGTGCCAGCAGCTTAGAAGGCAGGTTCGCCTATAATTCACCCCTCCACTTT 17 NA NA TRBJ1-6 TRBV7-9
CASSLLAASTDTQYF TGTGCCAGCAGCTTACTAGCGGCTAGCACAGATACGCAGTATTTT 15 TRBD2 NA TRBJ2-3 TRBV27
CASSTHHDRGLNTEAFF TGTGCCAGTAGTACCCACCACGACAGGGGCCTGAACACTGAAGCTTTCTTT 17 TRBD1 NA TRBJ1-1 TRBV19
CASRVGSTGELFF TGCGCCAGCCGGGTCGGGTCGACCGGGGAGCTGTTTTTT 13 NA NA TRBJ2-2 TRBV5-1
CASSPRQGLVVAFF TGTGCCAGCTCACCACGACAGGGGCTAGTTGTAGCTTTCTTT 14 TRBD1 once TRBJ1-1 TRBV18
CASSSDRFYGYTF TGTGCCAGCAGTTCGGACAGATTCTATGGCTACACCTTC 13 NA NA TRBJ1-2 TRBV6-5
CASSIGQGADQPQHF TGTGCCAGTAGTATAGGACAGGGGGCGGATCAGCCCCAGCATTTT 15 TRBD1 NA TRBJ1-5 TRBV19
CASSQEQGYSPLHF TGCGCCAGCAGCCAAGAACAGGGGTATTCACCCCTCCACTTT 14 TRBD1 NA TRBJ1-6 TRBV4-1
CASSQAGQSSGNTIYF TGTGCCAGCAGCCAAGCAGGTCAGTCTTCTGGAAACACCATATATTTT 16 NA NA TRBJ1-3 TRBV3-1/TRBV3-2
CASSESLGSSAHNSPLHF TGTGCCAGCAGTGAATCGTTGGGCTCCTCAGCCCATAATTCACCCCTCCACTTT 18 NA NA TRBJ1-6 TRBV6-1
CASSPGTGGYEQYF TGTGCCAGCAGCCCCGGGACAGGGGGCTACGAGCAGTACTTC 14 TRBD1 NA TRBJ2-7 TRBV2
CASSVGGRGFGEKLFF TGTGCCAGCAGCGTAGGGGGCAGGGGTTTTGGTGAAAAACTGTTTTTT 16 NA NA TRBJ1-4 TRBV9
CASSQMRYPGELFF TGTGCCAGCAGCCAGATGAGGTATCCCGGGGAGCTGTTTTTT 14 NA NA TRBJ2-2 TRBV3-1/TRBV3-2
CASSLGQPYEQYF TGTGCCAGCTCACTCGGACAGCCCTACGAGCAGTACTTC 13 NA NA TRBJ2-7 TRBV18
CASSLAGPRGGSTDTQYF TGCGCCAGCAGTCTGGCGGGCCCGCGGGGGGGCAGCACAGATACGCAGTATTTT 18 TRBD2 NA TRBJ2-3 TRBV5-1
CASRRDRANYGYTF TGTGCCAGCAGGAGGGACAGGGCTAACTATGGCTACACCTTC 14 TRBD1 NA TRBJ1-2 TRBV6-6
CASSFIQADTQYF TGTGCCAGCAGCTTTATACAGGCCGATACGCAGTATTTT 13 NA NA TRBJ2-3 TRBV7-2
CASSRGQPGRTKNIQYF TGTGCCAGCAGCCGAGGACAGCCGGGAAGGACCAAAAACATTCAGTACTTC 17 NA NA TRBJ2-4 TRBV3-1/TRBV3-2
CASSLAGLTDTQYF TGTGCCAGCTCACTAGCGGGCCTAACAGATACGCAGTATTTT 14 TRBD2 NA TRBJ2-3 TRBV18
CASSEGGHRSTDTQYF TGCGCCAGCAGTGAGGGGGGACACCGGAGCACAGATACGCAGTATTTT 16 NA NA TRBJ2-3 TRBV10-1
CASSRYGLAGGSSYEQYF TGTGCCAGCAGCCGTTATGGACTAGCGGGAGGGAGCTCCTACGAGCAGTACTTC 18 TRBD2 NA TRBJ2-7 TRBV7-8
CASTSTGGEETQYF TGTGCCAGCACCTCTACAGGAGGGGAAGAGACCCAGTACTTC 14 NA NA TRBJ2-5 TRBV27
CASSQVRASSYEQYF TGCGCCAGCAGCCAGGTACGAGCAAGCTCCTACGAGCAGTACTTC 15 NA NA TRBJ2-7 TRBV4-3
CASSLGSLSTDTQYF TGCGCCAGCAGCCTTGGGTCACTAAGCACAGATACGCAGTATTTT 15 NA NA TRBJ2-3 TRBV5-1
CASSQGDNYGYTF TGTGCCAGCTCACAGGGGGACAACTATGGCTACACCTTC 13 NA few TRBJ1-2 TRBV18
CASTRQGNTGELFF TGCGCCAGCACGAGACAGGGTAACACCGGGGAGCTGTTTTTT 14 TRBD1 NA TRBJ2-2 TRBV5-1
CASSFTGTGIDQPQHF TGTGCCAGCAGCTTTACCGGGACAGGGATTGATCAGCCCCAGCATTTT 16 TRBD1 NA TRBJ1-5 TRBV7-8
CASRRAGYNEKLFF TGTGCCAGCAGACGCGCGGGATATAATGAAAAACTGTTTTTT 14 NA NA TRBJ1-4 TRBV7-2